Listed below are T cell receptor beta chains from one sample, sequenced in a study of CD8 T cells in ankylosing spondylitis. TCRdb passed the 5' RACE reads through MiXCR, listing each CDR3 protein once. This sample has approximately 220,000 distinct CDR3 sequences, with approximately 20% found just once. Sequencing was done on a sample of blood, either unsorted or a sorted T cell fraction (not recorded which). The source of these receptors is a male donor with ankylosing spondylitis. Each CDR3 is given without its conserved first and last residue.

V gene: TRBV10-3; CDR3 protein: AISEWAGPDEKLF
V gene: TRBV24-1; CDR3 protein: ATSGTPLH
V gene: TRBV24-1; CDR3 protein: ATSGAGTDGTDTQY
V gene: TRBV6-1; CDR3 protein: ASSITGQAIYYGYT
V gene: TRBV4-3; CDR3 protein: ASSLDREMNYGYT
V gene: TRBV10-3; CDR3 protein: AISVEGPYNEQF
V gene: TRBV27; CDR3 protein: ASSWTSGNEQY
V gene: TRBV7-3; CDR3 protein: ASSFEAYLTGGFSYGYT
V gene: TRBV27; CDR3 protein: ASSPLDSTDYEQY
V gene: TRBV30; CDR3 protein: AWSGGGEAF
V gene: TRBV4-3; CDR3 protein: ASSQDKGAEAF
V gene: TRBV4-1; CDR3 protein: ASSHPGTRTEAF
V gene: TRBV5-6; CDR3 protein: ASSLGLAGGREETQY
V gene: TRBV9; CDR3 protein: ASSVWGTAGGELF
V gene: TRBV12-3/TRBV12-4; CDR3 protein: ASSALLGIGETQY
V gene: TRBV30; CDR3 protein: AWRGSSYNEQF
V gene: TRBV7-8; CDR3 protein: ASSLEGGRGGITGELF
V gene: TRBV5-1; CDR3 protein: ASSLPRDSFTGELF
V gene: TRBV4-1; CDR3 protein: ASSHRTSADTGELF
V gene: TRBV4-1; CDR3 protein: ASSPMGAGHTGELF
V gene: TRBV12-3/TRBV12-4; CDR3 protein: ASSLAGAAAYEQY
V gene: TRBV27; CDR3 protein: ASSLSRGNYEQY
V gene: TRBV28; CDR3 protein: ASSFRGGGEQY
V gene: TRBV12-5; CDR3 protein: ASGSAPGLGSNEQF
V gene: TRBV10-3; CDR3 protein: AISRQGATGELF
V gene: TRBV7-9; CDR3 protein: ASSLDGTGVYQAEAF
V gene: TRBV4-1; CDR3 protein: ASSQDPTGLDEQY
V gene: TRBV29-1; CDR3 protein: SVQTGTNYEQY
V gene: TRBV6-2/TRBV6-3; CDR3 protein: ASSYSGEGGGELF
V gene: TRBV11-1; CDR3 protein: ASSLLDSGRQNYNEQF
V gene: TRBV6-1; CDR3 protein: ASSGTGSPYGYT
V gene: TRBV28; CDR3 protein: AARPPSETMGYGYT
V gene: TRBV5-1; CDR3 protein: ASREGVLSGNTIY
V gene: TRBV20-1; CDR3 protein: SAEGDSEAF
V gene: TRBV7-9; CDR3 protein: ASSLPGTDQETQY
V gene: TRBV20-1; CDR3 protein: SARRSGSYEQY
V gene: TRBV14; CDR3 protein: ASSQTDFLGDEKLF
V gene: TRBV5-1; CDR3 protein: ASSLGSGLVNEQF
V gene: TRBV12-3/TRBV12-4; CDR3 protein: ASSRRDTADTQY
V gene: TRBV12-3/TRBV12-4; CDR3 protein: ASSNRRRGYNEQF
V gene: TRBV7-7; CDR3 protein: ASSAPGGRGSTDTQY
V gene: TRBV15; CDR3 protein: ATSGASGSNEQF
V gene: TRBV6-1; CDR3 protein: ASRWDIPMGDTQY
V gene: TRBV20-1; CDR3 protein: SAREARGYNEQF
V gene: TRBV3-1; CDR3 protein: ASSQLSGGADTQY
V gene: TRBV18; CDR3 protein: ASSPPIGASLDTQY
V gene: TRBV20-1; CDR3 protein: GSGRPSGYNEQF
V gene: TRBV7-9; CDR3 protein: ASSDPGQVYEQY
V gene: TRBV28; CDR3 protein: ASSFPGTEPPFGGKNIQY
V gene: TRBV7-9; CDR3 protein: ASSSPVTSLRQSQY
V gene: TRBV4-1; CDR3 protein: ASSQGITGASGNTIY
V gene: TRBV4-3; CDR3 protein: ASSQRQGYADEQY
V gene: TRBV28; CDR3 protein: ASSLGATYEQY
V gene: TRBV28; CDR3 protein: ASSLGSVETQY
V gene: TRBV7-9; CDR3 protein: ASSFPGSGGIAYEQY
V gene: TRBV20-1; CDR3 protein: SARADSSGNTIY
V gene: TRBV4-2; CDR3 protein: ASSPNKFETQY